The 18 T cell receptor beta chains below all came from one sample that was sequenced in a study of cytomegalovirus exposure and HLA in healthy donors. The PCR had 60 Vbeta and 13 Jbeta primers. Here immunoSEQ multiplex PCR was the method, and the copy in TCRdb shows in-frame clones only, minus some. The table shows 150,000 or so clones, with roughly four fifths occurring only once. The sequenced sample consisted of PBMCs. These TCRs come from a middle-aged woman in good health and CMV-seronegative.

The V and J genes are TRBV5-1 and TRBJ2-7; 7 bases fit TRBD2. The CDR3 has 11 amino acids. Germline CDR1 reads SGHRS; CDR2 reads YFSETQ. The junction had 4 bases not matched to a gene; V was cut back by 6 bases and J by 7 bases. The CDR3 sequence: CASKGGREQYF. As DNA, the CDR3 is TGCGCCAGCAAGGGAGGGCGGGAGCAGTACTTC.

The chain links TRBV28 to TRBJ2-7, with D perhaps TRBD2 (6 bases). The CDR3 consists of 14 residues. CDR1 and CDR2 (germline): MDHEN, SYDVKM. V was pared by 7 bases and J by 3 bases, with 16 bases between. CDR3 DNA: TGTGCCAGCACCTCGTCGGGGCGGGACTACGAGCAGTACTTC. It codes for CASTSSGRDYEQYF.

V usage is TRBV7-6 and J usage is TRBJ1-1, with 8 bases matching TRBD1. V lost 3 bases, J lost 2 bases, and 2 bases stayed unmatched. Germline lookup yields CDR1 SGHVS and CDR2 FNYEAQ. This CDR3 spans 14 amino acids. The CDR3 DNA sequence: TGTGCCAGCAGCTTTGGACAGGGCAACACTGAAGCTTTCTTT. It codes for CASSFGQGNTEAFF.

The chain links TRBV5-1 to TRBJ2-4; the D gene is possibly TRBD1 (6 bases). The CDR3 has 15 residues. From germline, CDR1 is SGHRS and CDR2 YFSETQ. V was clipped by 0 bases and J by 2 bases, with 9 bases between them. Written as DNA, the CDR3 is TGCGCCAGCAGCTTGGAGGGGGTGTCCAAAAACATTCAGTACTTC. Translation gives CASSLEGVSKNIQYF. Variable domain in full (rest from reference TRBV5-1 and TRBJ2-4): KAGVTQTPRYLIKTRGQQVTLSCSPISGHRSVSWYQQTPGQGLQFLFEYFSETQRNKGNFPGRFSGRQFSNSRSEMNVSTLELGDSALYLCASSLEGVSKNIQYFGAGTRLSVL.

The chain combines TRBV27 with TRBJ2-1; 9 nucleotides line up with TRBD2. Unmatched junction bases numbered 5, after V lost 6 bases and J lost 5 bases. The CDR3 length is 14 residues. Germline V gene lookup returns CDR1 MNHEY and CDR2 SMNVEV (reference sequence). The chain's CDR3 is CASSLWTSDNEQFF. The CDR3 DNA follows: TGTGCCAGCAGCCTGTGGACTAGCGACAATGAGCAGTTCTTC.

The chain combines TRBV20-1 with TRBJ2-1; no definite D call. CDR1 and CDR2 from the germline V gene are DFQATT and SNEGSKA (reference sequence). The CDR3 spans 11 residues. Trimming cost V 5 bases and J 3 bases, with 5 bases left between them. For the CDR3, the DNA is TGCAGTGCTCCCTACTACAATGAGCAGTTCTTC. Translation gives CSAPYYNEQFF.

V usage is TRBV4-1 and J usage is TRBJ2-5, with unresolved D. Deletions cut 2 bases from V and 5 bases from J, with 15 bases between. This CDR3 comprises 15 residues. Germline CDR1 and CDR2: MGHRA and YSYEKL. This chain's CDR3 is CASSQKEIVRETQYF. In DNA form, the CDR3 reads TGCGCCAGCAGCCAAAAAGAGATAGTACGGGAGACCCAGTACTTC.

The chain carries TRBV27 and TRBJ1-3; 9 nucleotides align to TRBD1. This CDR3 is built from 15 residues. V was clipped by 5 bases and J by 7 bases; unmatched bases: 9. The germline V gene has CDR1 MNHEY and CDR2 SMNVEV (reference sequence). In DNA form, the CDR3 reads TGTGCCAGCAGTCCCACGGGACAGGGATTCAACACCATATATTTT. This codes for CASSPTGQGFNTIYF.

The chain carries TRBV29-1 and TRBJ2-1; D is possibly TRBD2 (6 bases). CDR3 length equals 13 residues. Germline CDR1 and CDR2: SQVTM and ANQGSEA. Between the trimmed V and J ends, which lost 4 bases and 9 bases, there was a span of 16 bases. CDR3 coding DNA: TGCAGCGTTGCCGGGAGCGAGGGCGGTGAGCAGTTCTTC. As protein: CSVAGSEGGEQFF.

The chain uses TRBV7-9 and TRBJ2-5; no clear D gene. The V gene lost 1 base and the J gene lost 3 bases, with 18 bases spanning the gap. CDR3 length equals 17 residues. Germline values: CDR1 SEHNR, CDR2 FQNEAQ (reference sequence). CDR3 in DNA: TGTGCCAGCAGCTTAGAAAAGCGATTCAATGTAGAAGAGACCCAGTACTTC. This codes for CASSLEKRFNVEETQYF.

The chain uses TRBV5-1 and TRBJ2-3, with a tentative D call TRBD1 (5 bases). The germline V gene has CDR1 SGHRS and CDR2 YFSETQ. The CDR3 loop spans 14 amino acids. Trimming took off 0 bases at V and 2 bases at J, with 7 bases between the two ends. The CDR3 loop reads CASSLGQNTDTQYF. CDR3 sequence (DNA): TGCGCCAGCAGCTTGGGACAGAACACAGATACGCAGTATTTT. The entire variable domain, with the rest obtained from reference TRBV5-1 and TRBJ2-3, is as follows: KAGVTQTPRYLIKTRGQQVTLSCSPISGHRSVSWYQQTPGQGLQFLFEYFSETQRNKGNFPGRFSGRQFSNSRSEMNVSTLELGDSALYLCASSLGQNTDTQYFGPGTRLTVL.

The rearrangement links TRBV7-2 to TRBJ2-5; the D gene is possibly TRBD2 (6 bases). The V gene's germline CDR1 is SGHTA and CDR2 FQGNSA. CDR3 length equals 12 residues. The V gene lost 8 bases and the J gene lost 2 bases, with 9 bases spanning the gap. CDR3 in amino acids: CASSGAQETQYF. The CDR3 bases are TGTGCCAGCTCGGGAGCTCAAGAGACCCAGTACTTC.

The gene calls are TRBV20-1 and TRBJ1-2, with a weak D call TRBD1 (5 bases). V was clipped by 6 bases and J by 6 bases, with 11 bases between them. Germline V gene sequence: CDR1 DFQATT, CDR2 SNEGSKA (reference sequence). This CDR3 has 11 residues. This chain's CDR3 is CSANRINGYTF. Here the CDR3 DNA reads TGCAGTGCGAACAGGATCAATGGCTACACCTTC.

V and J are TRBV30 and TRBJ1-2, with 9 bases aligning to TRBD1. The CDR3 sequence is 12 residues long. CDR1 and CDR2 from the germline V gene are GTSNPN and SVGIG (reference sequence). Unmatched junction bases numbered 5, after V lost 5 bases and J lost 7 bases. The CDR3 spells CAWATGGGGYTF. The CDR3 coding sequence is TGTGCCTGGGCGACAGGGGGAGGTGGCTACACCTTC. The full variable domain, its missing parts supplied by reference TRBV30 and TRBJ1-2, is SQTIHQWPATLVQPVGSPLSLECTVEGTSNPNLYWYRQAAGRGLQLLFYSVGIGQISSEVPQNLSASRPQDRQFILSSKKLLLSDSGFYLCAWATGGGGYTFGSGTRLTVV.

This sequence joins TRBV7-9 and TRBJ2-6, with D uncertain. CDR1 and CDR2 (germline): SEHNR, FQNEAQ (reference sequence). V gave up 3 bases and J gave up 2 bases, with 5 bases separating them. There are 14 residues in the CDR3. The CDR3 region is CASSFLAGANVLTF. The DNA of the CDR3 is TGTGCCAGCAGCTTTCTTGCTGGGGCCAACGTCCTGACTTTC.

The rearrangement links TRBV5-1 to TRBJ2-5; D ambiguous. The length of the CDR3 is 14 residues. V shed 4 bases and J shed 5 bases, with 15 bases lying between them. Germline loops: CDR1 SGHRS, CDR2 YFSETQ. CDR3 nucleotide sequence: TGCGCCAGCAGCAAAGTAGACTCTTCGGAGACCCAGTACTTC. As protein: CASSKVDSSETQYF.

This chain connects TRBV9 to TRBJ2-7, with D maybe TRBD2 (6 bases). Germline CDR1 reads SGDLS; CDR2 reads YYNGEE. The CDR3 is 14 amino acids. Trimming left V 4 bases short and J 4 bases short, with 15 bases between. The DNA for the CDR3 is TGTGCCAGCAGCCCCTACGGGAGCGATTACGAGCAGTACTTC. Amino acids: CASSPYGSDYEQYF.

The CDR3 loop reads CASRTGQWKETQYF. CDR3 DNA: TGTGCCAGCAGGACAGGACAGTGGAAAGAGACCCAGTACTTC. V is TRBV6-5 and J is TRBJ2-5, with D possibly being TRBD1 (6 bases). This CDR3 has 14 amino acids. Germline loops: CDR1 MNHEY, CDR2 SVGAGI. V lost 6 bases, J lost 3 bases, and 14 bases lay in between.